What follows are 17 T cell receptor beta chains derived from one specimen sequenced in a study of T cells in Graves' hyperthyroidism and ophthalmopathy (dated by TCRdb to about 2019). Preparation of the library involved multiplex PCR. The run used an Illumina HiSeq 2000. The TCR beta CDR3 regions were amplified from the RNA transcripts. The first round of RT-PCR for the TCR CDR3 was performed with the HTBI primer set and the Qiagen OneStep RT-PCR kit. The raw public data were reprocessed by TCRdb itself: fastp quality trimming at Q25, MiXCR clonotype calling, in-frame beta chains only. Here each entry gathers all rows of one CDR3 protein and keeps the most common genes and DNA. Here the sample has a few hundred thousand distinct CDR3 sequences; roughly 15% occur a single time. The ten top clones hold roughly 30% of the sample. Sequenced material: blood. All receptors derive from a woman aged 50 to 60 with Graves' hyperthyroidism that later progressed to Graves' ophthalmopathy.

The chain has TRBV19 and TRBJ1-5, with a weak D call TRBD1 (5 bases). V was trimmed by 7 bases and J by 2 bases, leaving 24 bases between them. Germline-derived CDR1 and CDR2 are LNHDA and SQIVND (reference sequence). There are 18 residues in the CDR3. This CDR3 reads CASTPYSGRGERNQPQHF. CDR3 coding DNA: TGTGCCAGTACCCCCTATTCGGGACGCGGGGAGCGCAATCAGCCCCAGCATTTT.

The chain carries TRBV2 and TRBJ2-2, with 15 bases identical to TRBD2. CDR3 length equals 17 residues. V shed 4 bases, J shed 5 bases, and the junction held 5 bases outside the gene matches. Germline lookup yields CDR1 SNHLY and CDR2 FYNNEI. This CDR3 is CASSGGLAGGGTGELFF. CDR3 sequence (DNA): TGTGCCAGCAGTGGGGGACTAGCGGGAGGAGGTACCGGGGAGCTGTTTTTT.

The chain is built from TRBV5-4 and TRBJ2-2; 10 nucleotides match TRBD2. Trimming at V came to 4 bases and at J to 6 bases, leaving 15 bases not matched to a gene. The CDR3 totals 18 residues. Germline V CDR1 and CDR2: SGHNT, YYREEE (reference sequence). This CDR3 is CASSPATSGWGLAGELFF. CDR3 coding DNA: TGTGCCAGCAGCCCCGCGACTAGCGGGTGGGGTTTGGCCGGGGAGCTGTTTTTT.

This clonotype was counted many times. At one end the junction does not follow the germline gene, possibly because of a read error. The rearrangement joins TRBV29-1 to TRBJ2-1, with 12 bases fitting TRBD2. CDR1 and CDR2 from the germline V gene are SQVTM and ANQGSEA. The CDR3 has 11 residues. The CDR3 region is CSVATSGSSVF. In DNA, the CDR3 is TGCAGCGTCGCGACTAGCGGGAGTAGTGTCTTC.

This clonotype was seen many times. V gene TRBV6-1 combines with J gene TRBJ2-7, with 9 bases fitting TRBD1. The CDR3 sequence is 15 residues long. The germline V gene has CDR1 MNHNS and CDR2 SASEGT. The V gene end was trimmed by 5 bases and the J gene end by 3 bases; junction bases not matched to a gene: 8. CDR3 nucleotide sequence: TGTGCCAGCAGTTCTCCGGGACAGGGCCACTACGAGCAGTACTTC. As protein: CASSSPGQGHYEQYF.

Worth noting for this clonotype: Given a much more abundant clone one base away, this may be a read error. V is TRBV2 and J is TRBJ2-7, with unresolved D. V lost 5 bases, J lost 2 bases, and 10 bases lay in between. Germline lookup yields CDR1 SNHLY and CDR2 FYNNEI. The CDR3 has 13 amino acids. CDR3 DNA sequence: TGTGCCAGCAGTAACTGCGGAACCTACGAGCAGTACTTC. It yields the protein CASSNCGTYEQYF.

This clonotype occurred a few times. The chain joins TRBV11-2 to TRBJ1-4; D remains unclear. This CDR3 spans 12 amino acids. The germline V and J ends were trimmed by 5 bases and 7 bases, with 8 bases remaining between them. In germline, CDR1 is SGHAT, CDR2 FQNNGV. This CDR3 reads CASSPSGEKLFF. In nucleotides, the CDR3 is TGTGCCAGCAGCCCGTCTGGTGAAAAACTGTTTTTT.

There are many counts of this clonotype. The CDR3 DNA reads as TGTGCCAGCAGCTCGCCGACAGAGCACTATGGCTACACCTTC. Its protein product is CASSSPTEHYGYTF. This chain links TRBV5-8 with TRBJ1-2; the D gene is possibly TRBD1 (5 bases). Germline CDR1 and CDR2: SGHTS and YDEGEE. V shed 3 bases and J shed 3 bases, with 12 bases lying between them. The CDR3 is 14 amino acids. The whole variable domain, filled in from reference TRBV5-8 and TRBJ1-2, reads EAGVTQSPTHLIKTRGQQATLRCSPISGHTSVYWYQQALGLGLQFLLWYDEGEERNRGNFPPRFSGRQFPNYSSELNVNALELEDSALYLCASSSPTEHYGYTFGSGTRLTVV.

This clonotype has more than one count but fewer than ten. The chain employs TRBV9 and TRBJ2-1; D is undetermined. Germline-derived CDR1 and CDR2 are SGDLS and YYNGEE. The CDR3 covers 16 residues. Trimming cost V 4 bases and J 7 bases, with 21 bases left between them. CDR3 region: CASSRQATYEGNEQFF. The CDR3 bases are TGTGCCAGCAGCCGCCAGGCGACCTACGAAGGAAATGAGCAGTTCTTC.

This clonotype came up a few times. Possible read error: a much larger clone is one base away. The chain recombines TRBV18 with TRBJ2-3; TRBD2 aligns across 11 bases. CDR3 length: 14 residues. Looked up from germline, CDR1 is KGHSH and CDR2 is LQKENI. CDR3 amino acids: CASPPGTSGDTQYF. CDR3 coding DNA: TGTGCCAGCCCACCGGGGACTAGCGGTGATACGCAGTATTTT.

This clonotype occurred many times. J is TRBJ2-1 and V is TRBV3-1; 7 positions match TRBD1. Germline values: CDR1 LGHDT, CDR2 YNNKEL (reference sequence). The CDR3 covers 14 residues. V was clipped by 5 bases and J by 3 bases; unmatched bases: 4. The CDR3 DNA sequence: TGTGCCAGCAGCACGGGACAGATCTACAATGAGCAGTTCTTC. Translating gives CASSTGQIYNEQFF.

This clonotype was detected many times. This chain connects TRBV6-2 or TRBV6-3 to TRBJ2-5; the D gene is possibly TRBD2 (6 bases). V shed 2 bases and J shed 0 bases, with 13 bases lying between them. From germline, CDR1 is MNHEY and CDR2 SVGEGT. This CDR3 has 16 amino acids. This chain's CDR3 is CASSYEEGIYQETQYF. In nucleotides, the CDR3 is TGTGCCAGCAGTTACGAGGAGGGAATCTACCAAGAGACCCAGTACTTC.

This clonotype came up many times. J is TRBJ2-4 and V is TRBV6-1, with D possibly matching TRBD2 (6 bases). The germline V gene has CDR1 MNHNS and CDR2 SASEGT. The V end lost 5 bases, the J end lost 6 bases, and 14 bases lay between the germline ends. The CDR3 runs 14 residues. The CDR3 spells CASSRDVGGNIQYF. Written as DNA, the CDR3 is TGTGCCAGCAGTCGCGATGTGGGGGGAAACATTCAGTACTTC.

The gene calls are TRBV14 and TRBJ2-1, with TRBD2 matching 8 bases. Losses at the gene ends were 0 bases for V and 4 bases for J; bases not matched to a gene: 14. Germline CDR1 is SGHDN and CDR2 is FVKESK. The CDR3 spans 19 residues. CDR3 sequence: CASSQDRAGDGIGYNEQFF. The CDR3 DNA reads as TGTGCCAGCAGCCAAGATCGAGCGGGAGACGGTATCGGGTACAATGAGCAGTTCTTC.

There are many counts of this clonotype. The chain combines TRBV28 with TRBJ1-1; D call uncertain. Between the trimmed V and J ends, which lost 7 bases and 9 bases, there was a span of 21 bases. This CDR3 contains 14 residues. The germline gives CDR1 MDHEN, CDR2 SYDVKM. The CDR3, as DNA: TGTGCCAGCACCCCCCCCGGGTCACGAATCCAAGCTTTCTTT. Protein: CASTPPGSRIQAFF. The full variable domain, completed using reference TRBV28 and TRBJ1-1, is DVKVTQSSRYLVKRTGEKVFLECVQDMDHENMFWYRQDPGLGLRLIYFSYDVKMKEKGDIPEGYSVSREKKERFSLILESASTNQTSMYLCASTPPGSRIQAFFGQGTRLTVV.

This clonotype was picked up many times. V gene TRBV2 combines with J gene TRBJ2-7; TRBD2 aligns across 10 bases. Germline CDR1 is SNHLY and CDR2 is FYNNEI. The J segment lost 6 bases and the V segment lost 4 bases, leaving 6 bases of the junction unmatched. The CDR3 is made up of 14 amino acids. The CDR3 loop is CASSGLAGAGEQYF. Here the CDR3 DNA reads TGTGCCAGCAGTGGGCTAGCGGGAGCTGGCGAGCAGTACTTC.

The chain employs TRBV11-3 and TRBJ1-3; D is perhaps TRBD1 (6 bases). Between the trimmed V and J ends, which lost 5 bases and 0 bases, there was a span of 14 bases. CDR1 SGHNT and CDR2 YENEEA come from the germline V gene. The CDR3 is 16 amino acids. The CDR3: CASSMVTGLSGNTIYF. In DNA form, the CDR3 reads TGTGCCAGCAGCATGGTGACAGGCCTCTCTGGAAACACCATATATTTT. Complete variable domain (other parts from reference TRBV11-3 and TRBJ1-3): EAGVVQSPRYKIIEKKQPVAFWCNPISGHNTLYWYLQNLGQGPELLIRYENEEAVDDSQLPKDRFSAERLKGVDSTLKIQPAELGDSAVYLCASSMVTGLSGNTIYFGEGSWLTVV.